Sequencing of this TCR beta chain was carried out in a study of neoadjuvant anti-PD-1 for oral cavity cancer. Background on the study: Around day 43, patients without progression received a fourth nivolumab dose before surgery. Findings of the study overall: Each response group had just a few patients in TCR analyses.

About this clone: As yet, its antigen is unknown.

The CDR3 loop spans 13 amino acids. Germline assignment: CDR1 GTSNPN and CDR2 SVGIG (reference sequence). J gave up 7 bases and V 3 bases, and 4 bases lay outside the gene matches. Analysis of PBMCs was direct, with no culture step. The data were produced by immunoSEQ multiplex PCR, yet TCRdb's version contains in-frame clones alone and is incomplete. This sample yields around 14,000 clones, of which roughly 74% are seen a single time; 2.5% to 3.5% belongs to the top ten. The chain joins TRBV30 to TRBJ1-2; 11 positions agree with TRBD1. Specimen: PBMCs, collected before nivolumab (anti-PD-1) treatment. The sequence came from a person between 35 and 79 years old with oral cavity squamous cell carcinoma. CDR3 loop: CAWRDRGRGGYTF. The CDR3 bases are TGTGCCTGGAGGGACAGGGGGCGCGGTGGCTACACCTTC. Full variable domain (missing parts from reference TRBV30 and TRBJ1-2): SQTIHQWPATLVQPVGSPLSLECTVEGTSNPNLYWYRQAAGRGLQLLFYSVGIGQISSEVPQNLSASRPQDRQFILSSKKLLLSDSGFYLCAWRDRGRGGYTFGSGTRLTVV.